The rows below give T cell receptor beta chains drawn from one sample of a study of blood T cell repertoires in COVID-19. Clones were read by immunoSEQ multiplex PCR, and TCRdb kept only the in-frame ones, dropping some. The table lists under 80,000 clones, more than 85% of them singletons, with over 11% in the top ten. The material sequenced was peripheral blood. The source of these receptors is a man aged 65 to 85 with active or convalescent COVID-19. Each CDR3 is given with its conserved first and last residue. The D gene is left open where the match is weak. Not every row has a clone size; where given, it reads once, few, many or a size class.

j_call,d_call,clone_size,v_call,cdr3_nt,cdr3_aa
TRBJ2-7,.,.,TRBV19,TGTGCCAGCAGCCCCCGCGGGCCGTCCGAGCAGTACTTC,CASSPRGPSEQYF
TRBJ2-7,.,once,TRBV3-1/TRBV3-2,TGTGCCAGCAGCCAAGTCAGGTACGAGCAGTACTTC,CASSQVRYEQYF
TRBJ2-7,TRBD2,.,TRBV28,TGTGCCAGCAGTTGGGGGGGAGAGCAGTACTTC,CASSWGGEQYF
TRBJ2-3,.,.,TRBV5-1,TGCGCCAGCAGCTCCCCGTACACAGATACGCAGTATTTT,CASSSPYTDTQYF
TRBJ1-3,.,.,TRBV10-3,TGTGCCATCAGTGTGAATAAGGGGATGATAGGAAACACCATATATTTT,CAISVNKGMIGNTIYF
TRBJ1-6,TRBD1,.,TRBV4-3,TGCGCCAGCAGCCAAGAATACTTGGTTGGGACAGGGGGTGGTTCACCCCTCCACTTT,CASSQEYLVGTGGGSPLHF
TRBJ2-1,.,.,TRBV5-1,.,CASSLTFGGLAGGNEQFF
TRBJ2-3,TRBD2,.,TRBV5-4,TGTGCCACCAAGGGATATGGGACTAGCGGGAGCACAGATACGCAGTATTTT,CATKGYGTSGSTDTQYF
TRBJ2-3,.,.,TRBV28,TGTGCCAGCAGTGAGTCAGGGGCCCCCACAGATACGCAGTATTTT,CASSESGAPTDTQYF
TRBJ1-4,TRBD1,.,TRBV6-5,TGTGCCAGCAGTCATCGACAGGGTTTAAAAGAAAAACTGTTTTTT,CASSHRQGLKEKLFF
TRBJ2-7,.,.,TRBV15,TGTGCCACCAGCAACCTATACGAGCAGTACTTC,CATSNLYEQYF
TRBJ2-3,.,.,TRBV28,TGTGCCAGCGCTGGGGCAGATTCTAGCACAGATACGCAGTATTTT,CASAGADSSTDTQYF
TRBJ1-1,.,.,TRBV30,TGTGCCTGGAGTGTTAAACGCCGAGGCACTGAAGCTTTCTTT,CAWSVKRRGTEAFF
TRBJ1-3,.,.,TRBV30,TGTGCCTGGAGTGTGAACAGCGGAAACACCATATATTTT,CAWSVNSGNTIYF
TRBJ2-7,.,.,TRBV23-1,TGCGCCAGCAGTCAATCTACTCCAAGTCCCATAAGGACACTTAGCTCCTACGAGCAGTACTTC,CASSQSTPSPIRTLSSYEQYF
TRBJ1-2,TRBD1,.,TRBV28,TGTGCCAGCACCCGGACAGGGCCCTATGGCTACACCTTC,CASTRTGPYGYTF
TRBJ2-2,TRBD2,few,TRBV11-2,TGTGCCAGCCGTCCCCTAGCGGGAAACACCGGGGAGCTGTTTTTT,CASRPLAGNTGELFF
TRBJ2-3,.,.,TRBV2,TGTGCCAGCAGTGAGGACGGGAGACGGGTAGATACGCAGTATTTT,CASSEDGRRVDTQYF
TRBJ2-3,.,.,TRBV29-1,TGCAGCGTTGGTAACAGGGAAAGAGATACGCAGTATTTT,CSVGNRERDTQYF
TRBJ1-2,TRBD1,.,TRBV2,TGTGCCAGCAGCGCGGACAGGTTGGGGTATGGCTACACCTTC,CASSADRLGYGYTF
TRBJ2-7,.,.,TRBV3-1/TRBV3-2,TGTGCCAGCAGCCAAGATGGTACAGCCCCCTCCTACGAGCAGTACTTC,CASSQDGTAPSYEQYF
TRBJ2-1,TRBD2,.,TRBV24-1,TGTGCCACCAGCCCCGGCGGGAGGTTGAACAATGAGCAGTTCTTC,CATSPGGRLNNEQFF
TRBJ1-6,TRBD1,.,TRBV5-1,TGCGCCAGCGGACAGGGGAGGGGATCACCCCTCCACTTT,CASGQGRGSPLHF